The 17 T cell receptor beta chains in this list originate from one sample, sequenced in a study of post-analysis software for immune sequencing data. Study results and caveats: Patients had higher frequencies than controls of four to six TRBV segments, including TRBV5-6, TRBV5-1 and TRBV20-1.

Antigens of these TCRs are unknown. Unique-molecular-identifier-tagged TCR beta cDNA libraries were used. TCRdb passed the PCR reads through MiXCR, listing each CDR3 protein once. Of fewer than 850,000 distinct CDR3 sequences in the sample, roughly 27% are singletons; the top ten hold under 0.7%. Sequenced: blood. Receptors were obtained from a girl aged 10-17 years with multiple sclerosis.

As for this clonotype: One base away lies a much larger clone, so this may be a sequencing read error. The V call is TRBV12-3 or TRBV12-4, the J call TRBJ2-7; either TRBD1 or TRBD2 may supply D (5 bases each). The CDR3 is made up of 13 amino acids. CDR3 in DNA: TGTGCCGGCAGTTTCGGGACCACCTACGAGCAGTACTTC. The encoded protein is CAGSFGTTYEQYF.

Only a few counts were recorded for this clonotype. The chain recombines TRBV13 with TRBJ2-2; D not certain. This CDR3 is 14 amino acids long. Trimming took off 2 bases at V and 4 bases at J, with 8 bases between the two ends. Germline loops: CDR1 PRHDT, CDR2 FYEKMQ (reference sequence). This CDR3 reads CASSLRVVTGELFF. Here the CDR3 DNA reads TGTGCCAGCAGCTTAAGGGTAGTCACCGGGGAGCTGTTTTTT.

A note on this clonotype: A much larger clone differs from this one at a single base, so this may be a read error. V usage is TRBV4-3 and J usage is TRBJ1-4; D is unclear. The CDR3 sequence is 17 residues long. CDR1 LGHNA and CDR2 YSLEER come from the germline V gene. DNA for the CDR3: TGCGCCAGCAGCCAAGACGACATTGGACTCCGTAATGAAAAACGGTTTTTT. Protein sequence: CASSQDDIGLRNEKRFF.

This clonotype was detected only a few times. This chain joins TRBV20-1 and TRBJ2-1; 8 bases agree with TRBD2. V shed 3 bases, J shed 2 bases, and the junction held 3 bases outside the gene matches. Germline CDR1 DFQATT, CDR2 SNEGSKA (reference sequence). The CDR3 is made up of 14 amino acids. CDR3 bases: TGCAGTGCTAGCGGGAGGGCCCCCTACAATGAGCAGTTCTTC. Encoded protein: CSASGRAPYNEQFF.

This clonotype was observed at least ten times. This chain connects TRBV20-1 to TRBJ2-7; 9 nucleotides align to TRBD2. The CDR3 runs to 15 residues. Looked up from germline, CDR1 is DFQATT and CDR2 is SNEGSKA (reference sequence). J gave up 0 bases and V 1 base, and 4 bases lay outside the gene matches. The CDR3: CSARGPSGASYEQYF. CDR3 sequence (DNA): TGCAGTGCTAGAGGCCCTAGCGGGGCCTCCTACGAGCAGTACTTC.

This chain uses TRBV18 with TRBJ2-5; weak D call: TRBD1 (6 bases). Trimming removed 8 bases at V and 4 bases at J, with 14 bases between. The length of the CDR3 is 13 residues. Germline V gives CDR1 KGHSH, CDR2 LQKENI. CDR3 nucleotides: TGTGCCAGCCCAGGGGTTTATGGAGAGACCCAGTACTTC. Its protein is CASPGVYGETQYF.

This clonotype was observed at least ten times. The rearrangement uses TRBV6-1 and TRBJ2-7; D is unresolved. This CDR3 contains 11 residues. Germline V CDR1 and CDR2: MNHNS, SASEGT. With 6 bases removed from V and 3 bases from J, the gap between germline ends came to 6 bases. CDR3 nucleotide sequence: TGTGCCAGCAGAAAGGGCTACGAGCAGTACTTC. Translated: CASRKGYEQYF.

V gene TRBV7-2 combines with J gene TRBJ2-5; tentatively, D is TRBD2 (6 bases). Per germline, CDR1 SGHTA and CDR2 FQGNSA. This CDR3 contains 13 residues. V lost 6 bases and J lost 9, with 17 bases in between. DNA for the CDR3: TGTGCCAGCAGAATGACTAGTTTTGAGGCCCAGTACTTC. It codes for CASRMTSFEAQYF. The entire variable domain, with the rest obtained from reference TRBV7-2 and TRBJ2-5, is as follows: GAGVSQSPSNKVTEKGKDVELRCDPISGHTALYWYRQSLGQGLEFLIYFQGNSAPDKSGLPSDRFSAERTGGSVSTLTIQRTQQEDSAVYLCASRMTSFEAQYFGPGTRLLVL.

J is TRBJ2-2 and V is TRBV7-8; D is undetermined. This CDR3 region has 15 residues. The germline V gene encodes CDR1 SGHVS and CDR2 FQNEAQ. Trimming pared 4 bases from V and 2 bases from J, leaving 11 bases between. Here the CDR3 DNA reads TGTGCCAGCAGCTCCGTCCCGGTCAACACCGGGGAGCTGTTTTTT. Translated, it gives CASSSVPVNTGELFF.

This clonotype was observed at least ten times. V and J are TRBV4-3 and TRBJ2-3; D perhaps matches TRBD1 (6 bases). Germline CDR1 is LGHNA and CDR2 is YSLEER. This CDR3 has 14 amino acids. V was clipped by 1 base and J by 4 bases, with 9 bases between them. The CDR3 region is CASSQAQGPDTQYF. DNA for the CDR3: TGCGCCAGCAGCCAAGCCCAGGGGCCAGATACGCAGTATTTT.

The chain couples TRBV29-1 to TRBJ1-1, with a tentative D call TRBD1 (5 bases). This CDR3 region has 13 residues. V lost 7 bases and J 3 bases, leaving 15 bases between the germline ends. Germline values: CDR1 SQVTM, CDR2 ANQGSEA. The CDR3 DNA reads TGCAGCGGGATGGGGGAACTCGACACTGAAGCTTTCTTT. It codes for CSGMGELDTEAFF.

This clonotype is a singleton in its sample. The chain recombines TRBV5-1 with TRBJ1-1; TRBD1 matches at 11 bases. The CDR3 covers 16 residues. The trim removed 0 bases at V and 1 base at J, leaving 2 bases unmatched. Germline CDR1 and CDR2: SGHRS and YFSETQ. The DNA for the CDR3 is TGCGCCAGCAGCTTGGGGACAGGGGGCTGGAACACTGAAGCTTTCTTT. It translates to CASSLGTGGWNTEAFF.

This clonotype was seen a few times. This chain uses TRBV20-1 with TRBJ2-1, with 9 bases matching TRBD1. Germline loops: CDR1 DFQATT, CDR2 SNEGSKA (reference sequence). CDR3 length: 15 amino acids. Trimming at V came to 3 bases and at J to 3 bases, leaving 6 bases not matched to a gene. As DNA, the CDR3 is TGCAGTGCTAGTGGTCCGGGACAGGGCTACAATGAGCAGTTCTTC. It specifies CSASGPGQGYNEQFF.

The chain carries TRBV20-1 and TRBJ2-3; TRBD2 matches at 8 bases. V was pared by 0 bases and J by 2 bases, with 10 bases of the junction left unmatched. This CDR3 spans 17 amino acids. Germline CDR1 is DFQATT and CDR2 is SNEGSKA (reference sequence). Here the CDR3 reads CSARESRGGLDTDTQYF. CDR3 in DNA: TGCAGTGCTAGAGAGAGTCGGGGGGGCCTCGACACAGATACGCAGTATTTT.

This chain connects TRBV18 to TRBJ2-7, with TRBD1 matching 9 bases. With 1 base clipped from V and 0 bases from J, the junction kept 4 bases outside the gene matches. CDR3 length: 16 residues. From germline, CDR1 is KGHSH and CDR2 LQKENI. CDR3 bases: TGTGCCAGCTCACCACTAGGGACAGGGAGCTCCTACGAGCAGTACTTC. Its translation is CASSPLGTGSSYEQYF.

This clonotype was detected a few times. The rearrangement links TRBV10-3 to TRBJ2-3; weak D call: TRBD1 (7 bases). V was cut by 2 bases and J by 8 bases, with 17 bases left in between. CDR1 and CDR2 (germline): ENHRY, SYGVKD. This CDR3 is built from 15 residues. CDR3 nucleotide sequence: TGTGCCATCAGTGAGAGGGGGCAGGGACTGGGTACGCAGTATTTT. It specifies CAISERGQGLGTQYF.

V gene TRBV7-2 combines with J gene TRBJ2-3, with D possibly being TRBD1 or TRBD2 (5 bases each). V was trimmed by 4 bases and J by 2 bases, leaving 16 bases between them. The CDR3 is 16 amino acids. Germline lookup yields CDR1 SGHTA and CDR2 FQGNSA. CDR3 protein: CASSSRGGPNTDTQYF. As DNA, the CDR3 is TGTGCCAGCAGCTCCCGTGGGGGACCCAACACAGATACGCAGTATTTT.